The T cell receptor (beta chain) under discussion was sequenced for a study of graft-versus-host responses after intestinal transplantation. Overall study context: Recipients underwent multivisceral, liver-intestinal, or isolated intestinal transplants. Anti-thymocyte globulin induction, then tacrolimus and steroids for around 3 years, went to all recipients. Study-wide points: Detection of GvH clones occurred in recipient marrow, and some had their first appearance in ileum or blood.

TCRdb keeps only in-frame clones here, not all; method: immunoSEQ multiplex PCR. The sample shows tens of thousands of clones, 80% to 90% of them seen only once. About this clone itself: As yet, its antigen is unknown.

The CDR3 runs to 15 residues. Trimming left V 8 bases short and J 0 bases short, with 15 bases between. CDR1 is MNHEY and CDR2 is SMNVEV in the germline V gene (reference sequence). This TCR derives from a human donor who received an intestinal transplant. The V call is TRBV27, the J call TRBJ2-3; tentative D call: TRBD2 (6 bases). The sample was unstimulated CD8+ T cells sorted from spleen or lymph node cells, taken before intestinal transplant. The CDR3 loop reads CASGPPLASTDTQYF. The CDR3 DNA reads TGTGCCAGCGGTCCCCCCCTAGCGAGCACAGATACGCAGTATTTT.